These 8 T cell receptor beta chains were all obtained from the same sample, sequenced in a study of blood T cell repertoires in COVID-19. Assay used: immunoSEQ multiplex PCR; TCRdb lists only in-frame clones, some missing. Of some 200,000 clones detected, over 75% appear once; the ten largest clones hold around 13%. The sequenced material came from peripheral blood. Every receptor here comes from a human donor in a cohort sampled during active COVID-19.

This rearrangement joins TRBV18 to TRBJ1-5; D is perhaps TRBD1 (6 bases). The CDR3 contains 13 residues. Trimming pared 6 bases from V and 4 bases from J, leaving 10 bases between. Looked up from germline, CDR1 is KGHSH and CDR2 is LQKENI. The CDR3 DNA is TGTGCCAGCTCGGACAGACCAAATCAGCCCCAGCATTTT. Amino acid sequence: CASSDRPNQPQHF.

The rearrangement links TRBV20-1 to TRBJ2-3, with 9 nucleotides matching TRBD2. The germline V gene has CDR1 DFQATT and CDR2 SNEGSKA (reference sequence). The CDR3 totals 15 residues. V lost 4 bases and J lost 7; bases outside the gene matches: 12. The CDR3 DNA is TGCAGTGCTACTGACAGGGTTAGCGGGAGTCATACGCAGTATTTT. This sequence encodes CSATDRVSGSHTQYF.

V usage is TRBV5-1 and J usage is TRBJ2-2; TRBD1 matches 9 bases. The V gene's germline CDR1 is SGHRS and CDR2 YFSETQ. This CDR3 contains 15 residues. V dropped 4 bases and J dropped 6; count of bases not matched to a gene: 7. The CDR3 reads CASSTRTGESGELFF. CDR3 nucleotide sequence: TGCGCCAGCAGCACCCGGACAGGGGAATCCGGGGAGCTGTTTTTT.

V gene TRBV6-5 combines with J gene TRBJ1-6; 8 bases fit TRBD1. This CDR3 comprises 15 residues. Trimming cost V 6 bases and J 7 bases; bases outside gene matches: 8. Germline CDR1 MNHEY, CDR2 SVGAGI. CDR3: CASSGTGSANSPLHF. Written as DNA, the CDR3 is TGTGCCAGCAGCGGGACAGGTTCTGCGAATTCACCCCTCCACTTT.

This clone appeared a single time. The V call is TRBV11-2, the J call TRBJ2-7; D gene unclear. Germline CDR1 SGHAT, CDR2 FQNNGV. Trimming removed 0 bases from V and 5 bases from J, with 8 bases in between. This CDR3 has 13 amino acids. CDR3 amino acids: CASSLDLLDEQYF. The CDR3 nucleotides read TGTGCCAGCAGCTTAGATCTTTTAGACGAGCAGTACTTC. Supplemented by reference TRBV11-2 and TRBJ2-7, the full variable domain reads EAGVAQSPRYKIIEKRQSVAFWCNPISGHATLYWYQQILGQGPKLLIQFQNNGVVDDSQLPKDRFSAERLKGVDSTLKIQPAKLEDSAVYLCASSLDLLDEQYFGPGTRLTVT.

This chain joins TRBV24-1 and TRBJ2-3; D possibly corresponds to TRBD2 (5 bases). CDR1 is KGHDR, CDR2 SFDVKD, per germline. The ends were cut back, 9 bases at V and 2 bases at J, with 11 bases in the middle. The CDR3 length is 13 residues. The CDR3 protein is CATRGLHTDTQYF. Here the CDR3 DNA reads TGTGCCACCCGCGGACTCCACACAGATACGCAGTATTTT.

V usage is TRBV28 and J usage is TRBJ1-1; D may be TRBD1 (5 bases). The CDR3 sequence is 14 residues long. Trimming cost V 11 bases and J 1 base, with 17 bases left between them. CDR1 MDHEN and CDR2 SYDVKM come from the germline V gene. The CDR3 spells CALGAGDGNTEAFF. CDR3 sequence (DNA): TGTGCCCTCGGGGCGGGGGATGGGAACACTGAAGCTTTCTTT.

The V gene is TRBV7-8, the J gene TRBJ2-7; maybe TRBD2 (6 bases). Germline V CDR1 and CDR2: SGHVS, FQNEAQ. The CDR3 extends over 15 amino acids. V dropped 5 bases and J dropped 3 bases, with 17 bases sitting between them. The CDR3 nucleotides are TGTGCCAGCAGCCAAAGAGGAGGGGCCTTCTACGAGCAGTACTTC. Translation: CASSQRGGAFYEQYF.